A selection of T cell receptor beta chains follows, all from one sample in a study of molecular identifiers for immune sequencing clone quantification. MiXCR, run by TCRdb on the PCR reads, gives a single entry per CDR3 protein. The sample lists more than 450,000 distinct CDR3 sequences, about a fifth occurring once. Sequencing was performed on naive CD8+ T cells from blood, with Jurkat cell RNA spiked in. The receptor set was obtained from a human donor in good health. Some libraries in this study had Jurkat cell RNA spiked in. The CDR3 runs from the conserved cysteine through the conserved F or W. The D gene is left open where the match is weak. Where a row states a size, it is once, few, many or the class of an expanded clone; other rows omit it.

D	V	size	J	DNA	CDR3
-	TRBV4-3	many	TRBJ2-1	TGCGCCAGCAGCCAAGAAAGACAGTACAATGAGCAGTTCTTC	CASSQERQYNEQFF
TRBD1	TRBV5-1	few	TRBJ2-7	TGCGCCAGCAGCCCCATTTCCGGGACAGGATTCTCCTACGAGCAGTACTTC	CASSPISGTGFSYEQYF
TRBD2	TRBV9	-	TRBJ2-1	TGTGCCAGCAGCGCCTCCGGGACTACCAATGAGCAGTTCTTC	CASSASGTTNEQFF
TRBD1	TRBV29-1	many	TRBJ1-1	TGCAGCGTTGGAGGGGGCGCCGAGGTGAACACTGAAGCTTTCTTT	CSVGGGAEVNTEAFF
-	TRBV6-1	many	TRBJ1-6	TGTGCCAGCAGTGAACCTTCGGAGCCGAATTCACCCCTCCACTTT	CASSEPSEPNSPLHF
TRBD2	TRBV30	few	TRBJ2-1	TGTGCCTGGAGTGTAGTTAGCGGGGGTGAGCAGTTCTTC	CAWSVVSGGEQFF
-	TRBV6-2/TRBV6-3	-	TRBJ1-1	TGTGCCAGCAGTTACTCGATGGGGCCTGAAGCTTTCTTT	CASSYSMGPEAFF
-	TRBV7-2	-	TRBJ1-2	TGTGCCAGCAGCTTAGCGCTGTATGGACCGTCTGATAACTACGGTGGCTACACCTTC	CASSLALYGPSDNYGGYTF
-	TRBV4-3	-	TRBJ2-2	TGCGCCAGCAGCCAAGATTTTAGGACGAACACCGGGGAGCTGTTTTTT	CASSQDFRTNTGELFF
TRBD2	TRBV4-2	few	TRBJ2-7	TGTGCCAGCAGCCAAGAACTAGCGGACTACGAGCAGTACTTC	CASSQELADYEQYF
TRBD2	TRBV4-3	many	TRBJ2-5	TGCGCCAGCAGCCAAGATTTGGCGGGAGGGGTAGAGACCCAGTACTTC	CASSQDLAGGVETQYF
TRBD1	TRBV5-6	few	TRBJ2-7	TGTGCCAGCCGTGCCCCGGGACAGGGTATCTACGAGCAGTACTTC	CASRAPGQGIYEQYF
TRBD1	TRBV5-6	-	TRBJ2-7	TGTGCCAGCAGCTTTAAACCCGGGACAGGGCCCTACGAGCAGTACTTC	CASSFKPGTGPYEQYF
TRBD2	TRBV20-1	few	TRBJ2-1	TGCAGTTCCAGCCCTAGCGGGAGGAGGTACAATGAGCAGTTCTTC	CSSSPSGRRYNEQFF
-	TRBV7-6	many	TRBJ2-5	TGTGCCAGCAGCTTAGATGGTAGGATTCAAGAGACCCAGTACTTC	CASSLDGRIQETQYF
TRBD2	TRBV28	few	TRBJ2-5	TGTGCCAGCAGTATTCTAGCGGGAGGCTCCCCCCAGTACTTC	CASSILAGGSPQYF
TRBD1	TRBV20-1	-	TRBJ1-1	TGCAGTGCCCTGACAGGGGAGGATACTGAAGCTTTCTTT	CSALTGEDTEAFF
-	TRBV6-2/TRBV6-3	-	TRBJ1-1	TGTGCCAGCACCTTTTGGGCCGAAGGCACTGAAGCTTTCTTT	CASTFWAEGTEAFF
TRBD1	TRBV19	few	TRBJ2-3	TGTGCCAGTAGTATGGGACAGGGGGCAATTGATACGCAGTATTTT	CASSMGQGAIDTQYF
-	TRBV20-1	many	TRBJ1-2	TGCAGTGCAGAAACCCATGACTATGGCTACACCTTC	CSAETHDYGYTF
TRBD1	TRBV7-9	-	TRBJ2-7	TGTGCCAGCCAGGGACAGGCAATCGAGCAGTACTTC	CASQGQAIEQYF
-	TRBV9	few	TRBJ2-2	TGTGCCAGCAGCTCCTCCCCGGGGGGCGCCAGCACCGGGGAGCTGTTTTTT	CASSSSPGGASTGELFF
-	TRBV6-2/TRBV6-3	few	TRBJ2-7	TGTGCCAGCCTTCTCGAAGCGGGCCTCTCCTACGAGCAGTACTTC	CASLLEAGLSYEQYF
-	TRBV29-1	-	TRBJ2-1	TGCAGCGTTGAAGATGCTAGCGCCTACAATGAGCAGTTCTTC	CSVEDASAYNEQFF
TRBD1	TRBV27	-	TRBJ2-7	TGTGCCAGCAGTGGCCCCGGACAGGGACCCTCCTACGAGCAGTACTTC	CASSGPGQGPSYEQYF
TRBD1	TRBV20-1	-	TRBJ1-4	TGCAGTGCTTACCCGGGACAGAGAAATGAAAAACTGTTTTTT	CSAYPGQRNEKLFF
-	TRBV28	many	TRBJ1-5	TGTGCCAGCAGTTCCCCCCGTCGCGAAGGGTTGCATCAGCCCCAGCATTTT	CASSSPRREGLHQPQHF
-	TRBV27	-	TRBJ2-3	TGTGCCAGCAAGGGAGTCACAGATACGCAGTATTTT	CASKGVTDTQYF
TRBD2	TRBV13	many	TRBJ2-1	TGTGCCAGCAGCCTACGACTAGCGATCAATGAGCAGTTCTTC	CASSLRLAINEQFF
TRBD1	TRBV27	few	TRBJ2-7	TGTGCCACCAAGCGACAGGGGAGTACGTACGAGCAGTACTTC	CATKRQGSTYEQYF
TRBD1	TRBV6-2/TRBV6-3	few	TRBJ2-1	TGTGCCAGCAGTTACGATACCAGGGGGCCCGAAAGGTACAATGAGCAGTTCTTC	CASSYDTRGPERYNEQFF
TRBD1	TRBV7-3	-	TRBJ2-3	TGTGCCGGCAGCTTCACAGGGGACAGTGACGGAGATACGCAGTATTTT	CAGSFTGDSDGDTQYF
-	TRBV29-1	many	TRBJ1-1	TGCAGCGTTGACGGGGCTGTCAGTGAAGCTTTCTTT	CSVDGAVSEAFF
TRBD2	TRBV5-3	-	TRBJ2-1	TGTGCCAGCAGCTCTACTAGCGGAGACCCCGTGCGCAATGAGCAGTTCTTC	CASSSTSGDPVRNEQFF
-	TRBV5-3	-	TRBJ2-7	TGTACCAGCAGCCACAACAGGGCCCTCTCCTACGAGCAGTACTTC	CTSSHNRALSYEQYF
TRBD1	TRBV27	few	TRBJ2-3	TGTGCCAGCAGCCCACAGGGGGTAAGGGGCACAGATACGCAGTATTTT	CASSPQGVRGTDTQYF
-	TRBV23-1	many	TRBJ2-1	TGCGCCAGCAGTGATCAGAGCCAGGAAGCCGGGACACCCTACAATGAGCAGTTCTTC	CASSDQSQEAGTPYNEQFF
TRBD1	TRBV19	few	TRBJ1-1	TGTGCCAGCCGCGACCGGACAGGGGTGTTAATGAACACTGAAGCTTTCTTT	CASRDRTGVLMNTEAFF
TRBD2	TRBV25-1	-	TRBJ2-1	TGTGCCAGCAGTGTCCAGGGCGGACTAGCGCCTCAGGAGCAGTTCTTC	CASSVQGGLAPQEQFF
TRBD1	TRBV27	many	TRBJ2-7	TGTGCCAGCACCCTCAGACAGGGGGCCTACGAGCAGTACTTC	CASTLRQGAYEQYF
-	TRBV27	-	TRBJ2-1	TGTGCCAGCGGTCCCTCCACCGGACGGAGCTCCTACAATGAGCAGTTCTTC	CASGPSTGRSSYNEQFF
-	TRBV3-1	few	TRBJ2-7	TGTGCCAGCAGCCAAGTAGGGGTAGAGCAGTACTTC	CASSQVGVEQYF
-	TRBV4-2	many	TRBJ1-1	TGTGCCAGCAGCCAAGAATTGTTGTCTTTAGGACGGACGAACACTGAAGCTTTCTTT	CASSQELLSLGRTNTEAFF
TRBD1	TRBV6-1	many	TRBJ2-3	TGTGCCAGCAATCCCCCGGGGACAGGGGAGAGGGATACGCAGTATTTT	CASNPPGTGERDTQYF
-	TRBV4-3	-	TRBJ1-3	TGCGCCAGCAGCCAAGTTCCGATCTCTGGAAACACCATATATTTT	CASSQVPISGNTIYF
-	TRBV4-1	few	TRBJ2-3	TGCGCCAGCAGCCAAGGGGTTGGCACAGATACGCAGTATTTT	CASSQGVGTDTQYF
-	TRBV6-2/TRBV6-3	few	TRBJ2-7	TGTGCCAGCAGTTACTCGACTTTTTCGCCGTACATAGATTACGAGCAGTACTTC	CASSYSTFSPYIDYEQYF
TRBD1	TRBV6-1	-	TRBJ2-1	TGTGCCAGCAGCCCCCCTAACAGGGGATTCTTTTACAATGAGCAGTTCTTC	CASSPPNRGFFYNEQFF
-	TRBV5-6	-	TRBJ2-7	TGTGTCAGCAGCGCGGGTCCCTACGAGCAGTACTTC	CVSSAGPYEQYF
-	TRBV27	-	TRBJ2-1	TGTGCCAGCAGCCTAACACCGGGGCCCCACCTTTTCTTC	CASSLTPGPHLFF
-	TRBV7-9	many	TRBJ2-1	TGTGCCAGCAGCCCGTATGGAGGGTCCAATGAGCAGTTCTTC	CASSPYGGSNEQFF